Included here is one TCR beta chain sequence, with context. The germline V gene encodes CDR1 SGHTA and CDR2 FQGTGA. CDR3 length equals 19 residues. The trim removed 4 bases at V and 5 bases at J, leaving 15 bases unmatched. These data come from a study of blood T cell repertoires in COVID-19. Overall study context: Material from acute and convalescent COVID-19 was sourced from the United States, Italy and Spain. T cells, B-cell-depleted T cells, or PBMCs supplied cDNA or gDNA.

Original data processing: Amplification of reference gene primers provided the estimated nucleated cell counts. Sequencing was performed with immunoSEQ multiplex PCR; in TCRdb, only in-frame clones are kept and a portion is missing. V, J and clone size were drawn from that table, and D and trimming were deduced from the DNA. The sample lists 100,000 to 150,000 clones, about four fifths occurring once. The clonotype originates from a woman aged 55-75 years with acute or convalescent COVID-19. The rearrangement joins TRBV7-3 to TRBJ2-1, with 12 bases identical to TRBD2. The source material was peripheral blood. CDR3 sequence (DNA): TGTGCCAGCAGCTCCTCCGTTCGACGACTAGCGGGGGACCACAATGAGCAGTTCTTC. Translating gives CASSSSVRRLAGDHNEQFF.